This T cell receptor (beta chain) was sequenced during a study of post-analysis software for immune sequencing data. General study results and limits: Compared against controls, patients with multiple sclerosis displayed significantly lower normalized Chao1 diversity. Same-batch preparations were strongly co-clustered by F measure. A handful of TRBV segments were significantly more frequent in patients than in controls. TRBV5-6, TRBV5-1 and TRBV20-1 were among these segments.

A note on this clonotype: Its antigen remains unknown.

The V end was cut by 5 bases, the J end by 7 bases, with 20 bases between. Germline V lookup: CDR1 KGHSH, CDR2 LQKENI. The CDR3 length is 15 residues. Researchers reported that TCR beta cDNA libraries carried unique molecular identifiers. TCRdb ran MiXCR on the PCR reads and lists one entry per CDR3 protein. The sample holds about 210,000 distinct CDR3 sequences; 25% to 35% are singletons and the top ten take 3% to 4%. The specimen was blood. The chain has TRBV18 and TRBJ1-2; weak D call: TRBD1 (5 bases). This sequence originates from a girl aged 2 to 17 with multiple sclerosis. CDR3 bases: TGTGCCAGCTCATCAGCCGGGACGGAGCGGGGTGGCTACACCTTC. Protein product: CASSSAGTERGGYTF.